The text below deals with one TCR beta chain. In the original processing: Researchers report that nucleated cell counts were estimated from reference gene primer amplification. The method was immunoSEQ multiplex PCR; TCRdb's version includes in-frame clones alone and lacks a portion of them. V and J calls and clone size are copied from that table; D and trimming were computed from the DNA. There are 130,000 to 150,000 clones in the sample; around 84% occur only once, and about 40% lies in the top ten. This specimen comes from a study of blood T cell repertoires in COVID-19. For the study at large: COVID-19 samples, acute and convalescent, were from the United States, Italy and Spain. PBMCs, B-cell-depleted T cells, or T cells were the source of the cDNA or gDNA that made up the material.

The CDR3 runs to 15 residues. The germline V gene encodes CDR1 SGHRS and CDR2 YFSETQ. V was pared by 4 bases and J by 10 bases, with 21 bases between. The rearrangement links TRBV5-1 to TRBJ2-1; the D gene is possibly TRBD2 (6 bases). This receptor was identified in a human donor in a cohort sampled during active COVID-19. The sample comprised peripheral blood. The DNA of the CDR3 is TGCGCCAGCAGCCCCCGGATGGCGGGGCCAGGGGAGCAGTTCTTC. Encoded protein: CASSPRMAGPGEQFF.